The present T cell receptor (beta chain) was sequenced within a study of T cell repertoires in cytomegalovirus infection. Study details: Used in the study were CMV epitopes, some recently identified and HLA-C-restricted, others well-studied and HLA-B-restricted. From public TCR beta signatures came an indication of both CMV infection and matching HLA type. Regarding the study as a whole: The ex vivo response was dominated by HLA-C-restricted CMV-specific TCR beta clonotypes.

This clonotype has just a few counts. Its cognate antigen is unknown. This CDR3 region has 15 residues. Germline V gene lookup returns CDR1 SEHNR and CDR2 FQNEAQ (reference sequence). V was cut by 0 bases and J by 5 bases, with 10 bases left in between. A single record per CDR3 protein comes from TCRdb applying MiXCR to the reads. Here the sample spans about 160,000 distinct CDR3 sequences, roughly 21% being singletons. The receptor's source is a human donor in good health (CMV status not recorded). Some clones in this sample may be carry-over from other donors' samples. The rearrangement links TRBV7-9 to TRBJ2-2; D may match TRBD1 or TRBD2 (5 bases each). The specimen was CD8+ T cells from cultured PBMCs, collected from culture after CMV antigen stimulation. The CDR3 nucleotides are TGTGCCAGCAGCTTAGCAGGGGACCCAACCGGGGAGCTGTTTTTT. It yields the protein CASSLAGDPTGELFF.